This is a list of T cell receptor beta chains from one sample in a study of technical replicates of blood from a handful of donors. TCRdb's copy holds only in-frame clones and misses some; the assay was immunoSEQ multiplex PCR. The data contain around 80,000 clones, about 88% of them singletons. The sequencing input was T cells isolated from PBMCs. These receptor sequences come from a human donor in good health. CDR3s include the opening cysteine and the closing phenylalanine or tryptophan. Each record gives: J gene, V gene, D gene, clone size, CDR3 DNA, CDR3 protein. D genes are given only for firm matches. A row's size may be missing; if present it is once, few, many or a size class.

>TRBJ2-2|TRBV2|TRBD2|-
TGTGCCAGCAGTGAAATAGCTAGCGGGAAGCGGGAGCTGTTTTTT
CASSEIASGKRELFF
>TRBJ1-1|TRBV19|-|-
TGTGCCAGTAGTATGGGGACATTGAACACTGAAGCTTTCTTT
CASSMGTLNTEAFF
>TRBJ2-5|TRBV14|-|once
TGTGCCAGCAGCCATCCGGCAGGGTTGGAGACCCAGTACTTC
CASSHPAGLETQYF
>TRBJ2-1|TRBV29-1|TRBD1|-
TGCGCCCTGATTGGGACAGACTACAATGAGCAGTTCTTC
CALIGTDYNEQFF
>TRBJ2-7|TRBV6-1|TRBD2|-
TGTGCCAGCAGGGGGAGCGGGACTTACTACGAGCAGTACTTC
CASRGSGTYYEQYF
>TRBJ2-3|TRBV6-1|TRBD2|-
TGTGCCAGCAGTGAAGTCTCGAGGGGAGGGGATACGCAGTATTTT
CASSEVSRGGDTQYF
>TRBJ2-7|TRBV7-9|-|-
TGTGCCAGCAGACCAGGGACATTTTCCTACGAGCAGTACTTC
CASRPGTFSYEQYF
>TRBJ2-7|TRBV6-6|TRBD1|-
TGTGCCAGCAGTTACTCGACAGGGGACAGCTACGAGCAGTACTTC
CASSYSTGDSYEQYF
>TRBJ2-1|TRBV7-9|-|-
TGTGCCAGCAGCTTCCGAGGAGGGTTAAGTGAGCAGTTCTTC
CASSFRGGLSEQFF
>TRBJ2-7|TRBV5-6|TRBD2|-
TGTGCCAGCAGCTTGGGCGGGAGAACCGAGCAGTACTTC
CASSLGGRTEQYF
>TRBJ1-3|TRBV29-1|-|-
TGCAGCGTTGTCCCAGGAATGAGCTCTGGAAACACCATATATTTT
CSVVPGMSSGNTIYF
>TRBJ2-3|TRBV27|TRBD2|-
TGTGCCAGCAGTTATCAGGGCGCGGGAGGACGGGGAGATACGCAGTATTTT
CASSYQGAGGRGDTQYF
>TRBJ2-2|TRBV11-2|TRBD1|once
TGTGCCAGCAGTCAGCCGGGACAGGGGTACGGGGAGCTGTTTTTT
CASSQPGQGYGELFF
>TRBJ2-2|TRBV27|TRBD2|-
TGTGCCAGCACCCCCTTAGCGGGAGTATGGACCGGGGAGCTGTTTTTT
CASTPLAGVWTGELFF
>TRBJ2-5|TRBV7-9|-|-
TGTGCCAGCAGCTTAGTCGGGGGCCAAGAGACCCAGTACTTC
CASSLVGGQETQYF
>TRBJ2-3|TRBV5-1|-|-
TGCGCCAGCAGCTTGGCCAACTACCTTGACACAGATACGCAGTATTTT
CASSLANYLDTDTQYF
>TRBJ2-7|TRBV2|TRBD1|-
TGTGCCAGCGGACAGGGACGTTCCTACGAGCAGTACTTC
CASGQGRSYEQYF
>TRBJ1-5|TRBV7-7|-|few
TGTGCTAGCAGCTTAGCAGCAGGGTCCAATCAGCCCCAGCATTTT
CASSLAAGSNQPQHF
>TRBJ1-1|TRBV4-3|TRBD1|-
TGCGCCAGCAGCCAAGATACAGGGGTCCCTGAAGCTTTCTTT
CASSQDTGVPEAFF
>TRBJ2-1|TRBV5-4|-|few
TGTGCCAGCAGCGACAGGTTGAGTTCTTCCTACAATGAGCAGTTCTTC
CASSDRLSSSYNEQFF
>TRBJ2-4|TRBV7-2|-|-
TGTGCCAGCAGCTTGAGCACTCTAGCCAAAAACATTCAGTACTTC
CASSLSTLAKNIQYF
>TRBJ2-7|TRBV19|TRBD1|-
TGTGCCAGTAGTTCGACCGGGACAGCCTCCTACGAGCAGTACTTC
CASSSTGTASYEQYF
>TRBJ1-1|TRBV14|TRBD1|-
TGTGCCAGCAGCCAGCTACGGACAGGGAACACTGAAGCTTTCTTT
CASSQLRTGNTEAFF
>TRBJ1-2|TRBV28|-|-
TGTGCCAGCAGCCTATTTAACTATGGCTACACCTTC
CASSLFNYGYTF
>TRBJ1-4|TRBV6-5|TRBD1|-
TGTGCCAGCAGCCGAGGACAGGGTCGAGAAAAACTGTTTTTT
CASSRGQGREKLFF
>TRBJ2-3|TRBV6-5|TRBD2|-
TGTGCCAGCAGCCTAGCGGGATTCACAGATACGCAGTATTTT
CASSLAGFTDTQYF
>TRBJ2-1|TRBV30|-|-
TGTGCCTGGAGTGTCAGCAATGAGCAGTTCTTC
CAWSVSNEQFF
>TRBJ2-2|TRBV27|-|-
TGTGCCATCGGCGTGAAGGGGACCGGGGAGCTGTTTTTT
CAIGVKGTGELFF
>TRBJ2-1|TRBV25-1|-|-
TGTGCCAGCAGGCCTTTAGGGGTGACTGAGCAGTTCTTC
CASRPLGVTEQFF
>TRBJ2-3|TRBV4-2|-|-
TGTGCCAGCAGCCAAGACAGGGATTCATCAGATACGCAGTATTTT
CASSQDRDSSDTQYF
>TRBJ2-6|TRBV4-2|TRBD1|once
TGTGCCAGCAGCCAAGAGGGGACAGGGGGCTCTGGGGCCAACGTCCTGACTTTC
CASSQEGTGGSGANVLTF
>TRBJ2-3|TRBV5-1|TRBD2|-
TGCGCCAGCAGCTTGGTCCTAGCGGGAGGGACAGATACGCAGTATTTT
CASSLVLAGGTDTQYF
>TRBJ2-2|TRBV6-5|-|-
TGTGCCAGCAGTTTACAGCCTGGCACCGGGGAGCTGTTTTTT
CASSLQPGTGELFF
>TRBJ2-3|TRBV7-3|-|-
TGTGCCAGCAGCTCGGCAGGAGGCTTTTCAGATACGCAGTATTTT
CASSSAGGFSDTQYF
>TRBJ2-1|TRBV5-4|-|-
TGTGCCAGCAGTCGGGACTTGGGGGAGCAGTTCTTC
CASSRDLGEQFF
>TRBJ1-5|TRBV19|-|-
TGTGCCAGCCATAACTGGCAGGGATACAGCAATCAGCCCCAGCATTTT
CASHNWQGYSNQPQHF
>TRBJ1-5|TRBV25-1|-|once
TGTGCCAGCAGTGAACAGGGGCAGGGCGGTCAGCCCCAGCATTTT
CASSEQGQGGQPQHF
>TRBJ1-1|TRBV12-5|-|-
TGTGCTAGTGGTTTAGAGGCCCCCACTGAAGCTTTCTTT
CASGLEAPTEAFF
>TRBJ2-7|TRBV5-6|-|-
TGTGCCAGCAGCTTGGATATGAGTCCCTACGAGCAGTACTTC
CASSLDMSPYEQYF
>TRBJ1-5|TRBV28|-|once
TGTGCCAGCAGACTACGGGACTCCAATCAGCCCCAGCATTTT
CASRLRDSNQPQHF
>TRBJ1-5|TRBV7-2|-|-
TGTGCCAGCAGCTCGCGAGGACTTCGGAGCAATCAGCCCCAGCATTTT
CASSSRGLRSNQPQHF
>TRBJ2-1|TRBV7-6|TRBD1|-
TGTGCCAGCAGCGAACAGGGGTCTCATCGTGTTGAGCAGTTCTTC
CASSEQGSHRVEQFF
>TRBJ2-7|TRBV5-1|-|-
TGCGCCAGCAGCTTGATTAGGGGCGAAGAATACGAGCAGTACTTC
CASSLIRGEEYEQYF
>TRBJ2-2|TRBV4-1|-|-
TGCGCCAGCAGCCTGTTCGCCGGGGAGCTGTTTTTT
CASSLFAGELFF